The next 15 T cell receptor beta chains were all read from a single sample in a study of vaccination and CD4 T cells after COVID-19. Their target antigens are unknown. Cultured CD4+ T-cell DNA underwent Oncomine TCR Beta short-read sequencing. From the PCR reads, TCRdb called clonotypes with MiXCR, one entry per CDR3 protein. The sample shows more than 9,000 distinct CDR3 sequences, 31% of them seen only once. Treatment denoted: roughly 10-day PBMC culture with coronavirus spike peptide pools or control peptides (ViraFEST assay). Sequencing input: CD4+ T cells from blood, cultured in vitro. The source of these receptors is a human donor who had recovered from COVID-19.

V gene TRBV20-1 combines with J gene TRBJ1-3, with D possibly being TRBD1 (6 bases). The CDR3 is made up of 16 amino acids. V lost 6 bases and J 6 bases, leaving 24 bases between the germline ends. The germline V gene encodes CDR1 DFQATT and CDR2 SNEGSKA (reference sequence). The CDR3 sequence is CSAKKGGQGVLNTIYF. DNA for the CDR3: TGCAGTGCCAAGAAAGGGGGGCAGGGTGTCTTAAACACCATATATTTT.

This rearrangement joins TRBV5-4 to TRBJ1-1; D unresolved. The CDR3 covers 13 residues. Looked up from germline, CDR1 is SGHNT and CDR2 is YYREEE (reference sequence). Trimming took off 3 bases at V and 0 bases at J, with 6 bases between the two ends. This CDR3 reads CASSSRMNTEAFF. As DNA, the CDR3 is TGTGCCAGCAGCTCGCGCATGAACACTGAAGCTTTCTTT. Full variable domain (missing parts from reference TRBV5-4 and TRBJ1-1): ETGVTQSPTHLIKTRGQQVTLRCSSQSGHNTVSWYQQALGQGPQFIFQYYREEENGRGNFPPRFSGLQFPNYSSELNVNALELDDSALYLCASSSRMNTEAFFGQGTRLTVV.

This clonotype was observed a few times. V usage is TRBV11-3 and J usage is TRBJ2-3; TRBD2 is a possible D gene (6 bases). CDR1 SGHNT and CDR2 YENEEA come from the germline V gene. The CDR3 is 13 residues long. The V gene lost 5 bases and the J gene lost 8 bases, with 14 bases spanning the gap. CDR3 nucleotides: TGTGCCAGCAGCACAACTCTGGGGGGTACGCAGTATTTT. Translating gives CASSTTLGGTQYF.

The V call is TRBV19, the J call TRBJ1-2; 7 bases align to TRBD1. This CDR3 region has 15 residues. The V gene's germline CDR1 is LNHDA and CDR2 SQIVND (reference sequence). Trimming took 8 bases from V and 5 from J; bases not matched to a gene: 14. The CDR3 here is CASRFTGASRYGYTF. CDR3 bases: TGTGCCAGTCGATTCACAGGGGCTTCAAGGTATGGCTACACCTTC.

The chain uses TRBV20-1 and TRBJ2-1, with D perhaps given as TRBD1 or TRBD2 (5 bases each). CDR1 and CDR2 (germline): DFQATT, SNEGSKA (reference sequence). There are 14 residues in the CDR3. The V and J ends lost 6 bases and 5 bases respectively, with 17 bases between them. The CDR3 coding sequence is TGCAGTGCCACACCCGGGACGATGAACAATGAGCAGTTCTTC. Translating gives CSATPGTMNNEQFF.

V gene TRBV20-1 combines with J gene TRBJ2-7, with 8 nucleotides matching TRBD1. The length of the CDR3 is 14 residues. Germline assignment: CDR1 DFQATT and CDR2 SNEGSKA (reference sequence). V lost 6 bases, J lost 6 bases, and 13 bases stayed unmatched. The CDR3 coding sequence is TGCAGTGCCAGGTCCGGACAGGGTATCTTCGAGCAGTACTTC. Protein sequence: CSARSGQGIFEQYF.

This clonotype was seen just once. V is TRBV7-8 and J is TRBJ2-2; TRBD2 aligns across 9 bases. The trim removed 1 base at V and 4 bases at J, leaving 4 bases unmatched. There are 16 residues in the CDR3. Per the germline V gene, CDR1 is SGHVS and CDR2 is FQNEAQ. CDR3 nucleotides: TGTGCCAGCAGCTTAGTTAGCGGGGGAGGCACCGGGGAGCTGTTTTTT. It encodes CASSLVSGGGTGELFF.

In this sample, this clonotype turned up a few times. This chain uses TRBV7-8 with TRBJ1-5; 8 positions match TRBD1. Germline V gene data show CDR1 as SGHVS and CDR2 as FQNEAQ. Germline trimming cut 5 bases from V and 2 bases from J; bases unmatched to any gene: 8. The CDR3 covers 16 residues. The CDR3 region has the DNA TGTGCCAGCAGCCGCCCGACAGGGGCTGGCAATCAGCCCCAGCATTTT. Amino acid sequence: CASSRPTGAGNQPQHF.

Of note for this clonotype: The junction shows a germline mismatch at one end, possibly a read error. This chain connects TRBV2 to TRBJ2-1; TRBD2 aligns across 7 bases. CDR1 and CDR2 (germline): SNHLY, FYNNEI. The length of the CDR3 is 13 residues. The CDR3 DNA follows: TGTGCCAGCCGTGAAGGCGGGAGTAATGAGCAGTTCTTC. As protein: CASREGGSNEQFF.

The V call is TRBV30, the J call TRBJ1-1, with D possibly matching TRBD1 (5 bases). The CDR3 runs to 13 residues. Germline-derived CDR1 and CDR2 are GTSNPN and SVGIG (reference sequence). Trimming took 3 bases from V and 1 from J, leaving 9 bases between them. The CDR3 DNA sequence: TGTGCCTGGAGGCCAGGGAGGAACACTGAAGCTTTCTTT. Translated, it gives CAWRPGRNTEAFF.

The gene calls are TRBV23-1 and TRBJ2-7; 7 bases map to TRBD2. TRBV23-1 belongs to the ORF category, with a function that is uncertain. Germline trimming cut 1 base from V and 2 bases from J; bases unmatched to any gene: 5. The CDR3 has 15 residues. The chain's CDR3 is CASSQCGGGTYEQYF. The DNA of the CDR3 is TGCGCCAGCAGTCAATGTGGGGGGGGAACCTACGAGCAGTACTTC.

In this sample, this clonotype turned up a few times. The chain joins TRBV7-6 to TRBJ1-1, with unresolved D. The V gene lost 1 base and the J gene lost 0 bases, with 6 bases spanning the gap. The CDR3 loop spans 14 amino acids. Looked up from germline, CDR1 is SGHVS and CDR2 is FNYEAQ. The chain's CDR3 is CASSLDVLNTEAFF. CDR3 in DNA: TGTGCCAGCAGCTTAGATGTGTTGAACACTGAAGCTTTCTTT.

The chain recombines TRBV11-2 with TRBJ2-2; 8 bases map to TRBD2. From germline, CDR1 is SGHAT and CDR2 FQNNGV. The CDR3 extends over 13 amino acids. With V trimmed by 2 bases and J by 7 bases, 0 bases remained unmatched. The CDR3 loop is CASSLLAGGELFF. CDR3 nucleotide sequence: TGTGCCAGCAGCTTACTAGCGGGCGGGGAGCTGTTTTTT.

This clonotype was detected only a few times. The genes are TRBV24-1 and TRBJ2-1, with D possibly matching TRBD2 (5 bases). This CDR3 contains 15 residues. Trimming stripped 2 bases from V and 7 bases from J, with 14 bases between. Germline CDR1 KGHDR, CDR2 SFDVKD. The CDR3 sequence is CATSDSSRPRNEQFF. As DNA, the CDR3 is TGTGCCACCAGTGATTCTAGCCGACCTCGGAATGAGCAGTTCTTC.

This chain links TRBV6-5 with TRBJ1-5; D remains unclear. V was pared by 2 bases and J by 3 bases, with 11 bases between. Germline lookup yields CDR1 MNHEY and CDR2 SVGAGI. The CDR3 is 15 residues long. This CDR3 reads CASSYKEGVNQPQHF. CDR3 sequence (DNA): TGTGCCAGCAGTTACAAGGAGGGCGTCAATCAGCCCCAGCATTTT.